These 25 T cell receptor beta chains share one sample of origin, sequenced in a study of blood T cells in healthy people across ages. Sample-barcoded 5' priming and a J-beta primer mix drove a second PCR of about 6 to 12 cycles. TCRdb ran MiXCR on the 5' RACE reads and lists one entry per CDR3 protein. The sample holds some 1.6 million distinct CDR3 sequences; about 31% are singletons and the top ten take over 9%. The sequenced sample consisted of blood. Every receptor here comes from a woman between 25 and 40 years old in good health.

This chain links TRBV6-5 with TRBJ1-2, with D uncertain. Germline V gives CDR1 MNHEY, CDR2 SVGAGI. The CDR3 totals 16 residues. Trimming removed 4 bases at V and 0 bases at J, with 15 bases between. CDR3 DNA: TGTGCCAGCAGTTCCTCCCCCTTCTCAGCTAACTATGGCTACACCTTC. Its translation: CASSSSPFSANYGYTF.

This clonotype was seen more than once but under ten times. It may be a read error: a sequence one base away is much more abundant. The genes are TRBV20-1 and TRBJ1-1; 8 positions match TRBD1. The junction had 1 base not matched to a gene; V was cut back by 3 bases and J by 1 base. The CDR3 is 13 amino acids. Looked up from germline, CDR1 is DFQATT and CDR2 is SNEGSKA (reference sequence). The CDR3 DNA follows: TGCAGTGCTAGTCAGGGGGCGAACACTGAAGCTTTCTTT. The encoded protein is CSASQGANTEAFF.

The chain combines TRBV5-1 with TRBJ1-6, with a tentative D call TRBD1 (5 bases). There are 14 residues in the CDR3. V was trimmed by 4 bases and J by 10 bases, leaving 15 bases between them. The germline V gene has CDR1 SGHRS and CDR2 YFSETQ. The CDR3 DNA is TGCGCCAGCAGCCCACGGACAAACTCGTCACCCCTCCACTTT. Translation: CASSPRTNSSPLHF.

The chain is built from TRBV11-3 and TRBJ2-1, with 13 bases matching TRBD2. The V gene's germline CDR1 is SGHNT and CDR2 YENEEA. J was trimmed by 0 bases and V by 5 bases; bases with no gene match: 4. The CDR3 consists of 17 residues. CDR3 sequence reads: CASSQWTSGSSYNEQFF. The CDR3, as DNA: TGTGCCAGCAGCCAATGGACTAGCGGGAGCTCCTACAATGAGCAGTTCTTC.

This clonotype was picked up a small number of times. This chain uses TRBV25-1 with TRBJ2-7; 7 nucleotides match TRBD2. The CDR3 has 14 residues. With 5 bases clipped from V and 2 bases from J, the junction kept 6 bases outside the gene matches. CDR1 and CDR2 from the germline V gene are MGHDK and SYGVNS. The DNA for the CDR3 is TGTGCCAGCAGTACCGGGGGGTTCACCTACGAGCAGTACTTC. Amino acid sequence: CASSTGGFTYEQYF.

This clonotype turned up a few times. This chain connects TRBV24-1 to TRBJ1-5, with D perhaps TRBD1 (5 bases). The CDR3 sequence is 15 residues long. Germline CDR1 and CDR2: KGHDR and SFDVKD. The V end lost 3 bases, the J end lost 3 bases, and 11 bases lay between the germline ends. CDR3 protein: CATSDRDDPNQPQHF. The CDR3 DNA reads as TGTGCCACCAGTGATCGGGACGATCCCAATCAGCCCCAGCATTTT.

A single count supports this clonotype. The chain recombines TRBV20-1 with TRBJ2-1; 8 nucleotides agree with TRBD2. CDR1 is DFQATT, CDR2 SNEGSKA, per germline (reference sequence). CDR3 size: 13 residues. Unmatched junction bases numbered 8, after V lost 8 bases and J lost 5 bases. CDR3 nucleotide sequence: TGCAGTACAACGGCCGGGGGGGACAATGAGCAGTTCTTC. Protein: CSTTAGGDNEQFF.

This clonotype has just a few counts. The rearrangement links TRBV6-2 or TRBV6-3 to TRBJ2-1, with 9 positions matching TRBD2. The trim removed 4 bases at V and 9 bases at J, leaving 7 bases unmatched. Germline CDR1 and CDR2: MNHEY and SVGEGT. The CDR3 has 14 amino acids. The DNA of the CDR3 is TGTGCCAGCAGTTGGACCCTAGCGGGAATTGAGCAGTTCTTC. This encodes CASSWTLAGIEQFF.

To note about this clonotype: The junction departs from germline at one end; a sequencing error may be responsible. The chain recombines TRBV28 with TRBJ2-5, with TRBD2 identical over 11 bases. CDR1 MDHEN and CDR2 SYDVKM come from the germline V gene. This CDR3 has 18 residues. The CDR3, as DNA: TGTGCCAGCAGTTTATGGGGCGATCTAGCGGGAGGACAAGAGATCCAGTACTTC. Protein sequence: CASSLWGDLAGGQEIQYF.

This clonotype was counted a few times. The genes are TRBV20-1 and TRBJ2-5; the D gene could be TRBD1 or TRBD2 (5 bases each). The J call may be in error: the DNA end matches TRBJ2-7 better. The CDR3 extends over 13 amino acids. CDR1 is DFQATT, CDR2 SNEGSKA, per germline (reference sequence). The CDR3 DNA reads TGCAGTGCCCCCGGGACGGTAGCCTACGAGCAGTACTTC. Protein: CSAPGTVAYEQYF.

This clonotype was seen a few times. The chain couples TRBV5-1 to TRBJ2-7; D possibly corresponds to TRBD2 (6 bases). Germline CDR1 is SGHRS and CDR2 is YFSETQ. The V and J ends lost 2 bases and 7 bases respectively, with 13 bases between them. This CDR3 has 13 amino acids. The CDR3 loop is CASSFGAGSEQYF. CDR3 coding DNA: TGCGCCAGCAGCTTCGGGGCGGGATCTGAGCAGTACTTC.

This clonotype was found a few times. The chain couples TRBV10-3 to TRBJ1-2, with TRBD1 identical over 7 bases. This CDR3 has 14 residues. After removal of 5 bases from V and 6 bases from J, the junction contained 9 bases not matched to a gene. Germline values: CDR1 ENHRY, CDR2 SYGVKD. The CDR3 sequence is CAISKGQADHGYTF. The CDR3 coding sequence is TGTGCCATCAGTAAAGGACAGGCCGACCATGGCTACACCTTC.

This clonotype was seen more than once but under ten times. The chain uses TRBV30 and TRBJ2-1; weak D call: TRBD2 (5 bases). This CDR3 region has 15 residues. Looked up from germline, CDR1 is GTSNPN and CDR2 is SVGIG (reference sequence). V was trimmed by 0 bases and J by 7 bases, leaving 16 bases between them. CDR3 sequence: CAWSVRLGSRNEQFF. As DNA, the CDR3 is TGTGCCTGGAGTGTACGATTGGGGAGTCGGAATGAGCAGTTCTTC.

This clonotype was seen more than once but under ten times. CDR3 sequence reads: CASSSVGYNEQFF. The CDR3 DNA follows: TGTGCCAGCAGCTCGGTGGGCTACAATGAGCAGTTCTTC. This chain uses TRBV27 with TRBJ2-1; D is uncertain. The germline V gene has CDR1 MNHEY and CDR2 SMNVEV (reference sequence). This CDR3 contains 13 residues. V was cut by 6 bases and J by 3 bases, with 9 bases left in between.

The V and J genes are TRBV9 and TRBJ1-6; 7 positions agree with TRBD1. Germline CDR1 and CDR2: SGDLS and YYNGEE. Unmatched junction bases numbered 11, after V lost 4 bases and J lost 4 bases. The CDR3 spans 17 residues. The CDR3 coding sequence is TGTGCCAGCAGCCCTCACCCTGGGGGACAGTATAATTCACCCCTCCACTTT. Amino acids: CASSPHPGGQYNSPLHF.

This clonotype was seen more than once but under ten times. This rearrangement joins TRBV20-1 to TRBJ2-1; D not certain. The V gene lost 3 bases and the J gene lost 0 bases, with 24 bases spanning the gap. The CDR3 runs to 19 residues. The germline CDR1 and CDR2 sequences are DFQATT and SNEGSKA (reference sequence). CDR3 sequence reads: CSASSYAARVPSSYNEQFF. CDR3 in DNA: TGCAGTGCTAGTTCTTATGCGGCACGTGTTCCCAGCTCCTACAATGAGCAGTTCTTC.

This clonotype was seen at least ten times. The chain has TRBV6-5 and TRBJ1-2, with a possible D match to TRBD1 (5 bases). Deletions cut 6 bases from V and 6 bases from J, with 14 bases between. CDR3 length equals 13 residues. CDR1 is MNHEY and CDR2 is SVGAGI in the germline V gene. CDR3 sequence: CASSRIGVDGYTF. CDR3 coding DNA: TGTGCCAGCAGCCGCATAGGGGTAGATGGCTACACCTTC.

With regard to this clonotype: Compared with germline, one end of the junction differs, possibly owing to a read error. The genes are TRBV10-3 and TRBJ2-7; D is possibly TRBD1 (6 bases). CDR1 is ENHRY, CDR2 SYGVKD, per germline. The CDR3 runs to 14 residues. This CDR3 is CAISTDSQGYGQYF. CDR3 in DNA: TGTGCCATCAGTACCGACTCCCAGGGGTACGGGCAGTACTTC.

Here the CDR3 reads CASSSIAGGFTGELFF. The CDR3 region has the DNA TGTGCCAGCAGTTCGATAGCGGGGGGGTTCACCGGGGAGCTGTTTTTT. The rearrangement links TRBV6-5 to TRBJ2-2, with 11 bases that match TRBD2. Germline lookup yields CDR1 MNHEY and CDR2 SVGAGI. Trimming removed 4 bases from V and 4 bases from J; junction bases left unmatched: 5. The CDR3 totals 16 residues.

This clonotype was detected a few times. V is TRBV5-1 and J is TRBJ1-2, with a tentative D call TRBD1 (5 bases). Trimming pared 4 bases from V and 4 bases from J, leaving 14 bases between. Germline lookup yields CDR1 SGHRS and CDR2 YFSETQ. This CDR3 comprises 14 residues. DNA of the CDR3: TGCGCCAGCAGCAAGGGGTCAGTCCTCTATGGCTACACCTTC. Translated: CASSKGSVLYGYTF.

V gene TRBV29-1 combines with J gene TRBJ2-7; 8 bases match TRBD1. The V and J ends lost 5 bases and 6 bases, in that order; junction bases with no gene match: 9. Germline CDR1 and CDR2: SQVTM and ANQGSEA. The CDR3 runs 13 residues. The CDR3 DNA reads as TGCAGCGTTAGAGGCAGGGGGCTGTCCGAGCAGTACTTC. This translates into CSVRGRGLSEQYF.

In this sample, this clonotype turned up a few times. J is TRBJ1-2 and V is TRBV20-1, with TRBD1 identical over 10 bases. V gave up 7 bases and J gave up 4 bases; unmatched junction bases: 6. The CDR3 loop spans 13 amino acids. CDR1 is DFQATT, CDR2 SNEGSKA, per germline (reference sequence). The DNA of the CDR3 is TGCAGTGGGCTCGACAGGGGGCTCTATGGCTACACCTTC. It encodes CSGLDRGLYGYTF.

The chain couples TRBV7-9 to TRBJ2-7; D is perhaps TRBD1 (6 bases). Per germline, CDR1 SEHNR and CDR2 FQNEAQ (reference sequence). The CDR3 is 13 amino acids. V was shortened by 7 bases and J by 2 bases, with 12 bases between the two germline ends. Written as DNA, the CDR3 is TGTGCCAGCACCGGGACAATCGCCTACGAGCAGTACTTC. Protein product: CASTGTIAYEQYF.

This clonotype was detected a few times. The V call is TRBV20-1, the J call TRBJ2-5, with 10 bases that match TRBD2. Germline values: CDR1 DFQATT, CDR2 SNEGSKA (reference sequence). Losses at the gene ends were 5 bases for V and 6 bases for J; bases not matched to a gene: 6. CDR3 size: 13 residues. CDR3 residues: CSAGLAGGQTQYF. CDR3 bases: TGCAGTGCTGGATTAGCGGGGGGTCAGACCCAGTACTTC.

Points on this clonotype: Just one base apart from a much larger clone, this may be a read error. The chain recombines TRBV6-5 with TRBJ2-3; 10 bases map to TRBD2. Germline V gene sequence: CDR1 MNHEY, CDR2 SVGAGI. The length of the CDR3 is 16 residues. The CDR3 spells CAGSYSGRALTDTQYF. The CDR3 DNA sequence: TGTGCCGGCAGTTACAGCGGGAGGGCCTTGACAGATACGCAGTATTTT.